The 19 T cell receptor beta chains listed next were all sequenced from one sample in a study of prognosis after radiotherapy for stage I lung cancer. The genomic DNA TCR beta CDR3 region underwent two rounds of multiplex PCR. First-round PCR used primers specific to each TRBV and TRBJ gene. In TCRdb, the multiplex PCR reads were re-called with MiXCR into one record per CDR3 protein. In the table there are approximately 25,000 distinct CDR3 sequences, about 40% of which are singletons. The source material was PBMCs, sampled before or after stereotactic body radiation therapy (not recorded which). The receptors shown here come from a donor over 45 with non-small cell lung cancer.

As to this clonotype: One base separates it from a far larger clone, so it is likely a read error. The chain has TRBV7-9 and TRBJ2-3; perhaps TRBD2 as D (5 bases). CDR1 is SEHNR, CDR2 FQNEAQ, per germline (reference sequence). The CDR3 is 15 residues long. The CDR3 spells CASSLTGKSTYTQYF. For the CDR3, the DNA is TGTGCCAGCAGCTTAACCGGGAAAAGCACATATACGCAGTATTTT.

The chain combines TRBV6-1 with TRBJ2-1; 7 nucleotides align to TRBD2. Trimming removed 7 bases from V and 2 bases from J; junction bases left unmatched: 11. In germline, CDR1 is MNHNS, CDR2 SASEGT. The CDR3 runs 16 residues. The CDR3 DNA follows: TGTGCCAGCACCCGGAGTGGAGCGGGACCCTACAATGAGCAGTTCTTC. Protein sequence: CASTRSGAGPYNEQFF.

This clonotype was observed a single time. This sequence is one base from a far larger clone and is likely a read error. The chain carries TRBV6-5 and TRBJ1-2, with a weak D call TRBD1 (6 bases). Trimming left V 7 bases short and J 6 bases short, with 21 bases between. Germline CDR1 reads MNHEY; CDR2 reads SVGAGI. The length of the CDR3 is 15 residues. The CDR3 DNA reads TGTGCCAGCACCCTCTGGGGGCTTGGGACGGATGGCTACACCTTC. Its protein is CASTLWGLGTDGYTF.

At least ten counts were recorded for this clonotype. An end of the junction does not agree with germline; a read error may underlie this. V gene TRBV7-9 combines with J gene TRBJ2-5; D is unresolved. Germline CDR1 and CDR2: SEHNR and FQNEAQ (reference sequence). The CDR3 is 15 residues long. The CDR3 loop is CASSPSREPQEAQYF. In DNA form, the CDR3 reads TGTGCCAGCAGTCCCAGTAGGGAACCTCAAGAGGCCCAGTACTTC.

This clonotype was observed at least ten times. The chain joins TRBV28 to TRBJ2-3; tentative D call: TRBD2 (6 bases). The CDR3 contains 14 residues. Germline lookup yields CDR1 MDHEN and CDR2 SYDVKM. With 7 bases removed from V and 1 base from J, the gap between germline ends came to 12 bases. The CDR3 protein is CASTTSLRTDTQYF. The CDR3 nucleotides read TGTGCCAGCACTACTAGCCTCCGCACAGATACGCAGTATTTT. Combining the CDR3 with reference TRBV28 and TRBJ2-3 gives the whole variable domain DVKVTQSSRYLVKRTGEKVFLECVQDMDHENMFWYRQDPGLGLRLIYFSYDVKMKEKGDIPEGYSVSREKKERFSLILESASTNQTSMYLCASTTSLRTDTQYFGPGTRLTVL.

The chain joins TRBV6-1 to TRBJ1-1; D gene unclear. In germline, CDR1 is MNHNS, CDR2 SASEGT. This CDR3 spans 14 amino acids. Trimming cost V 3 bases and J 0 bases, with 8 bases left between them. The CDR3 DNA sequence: TGTGCCAGCAGTGAGTACACATTGAACACTGAAGCTTTCTTT. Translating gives CASSEYTLNTEAFF.

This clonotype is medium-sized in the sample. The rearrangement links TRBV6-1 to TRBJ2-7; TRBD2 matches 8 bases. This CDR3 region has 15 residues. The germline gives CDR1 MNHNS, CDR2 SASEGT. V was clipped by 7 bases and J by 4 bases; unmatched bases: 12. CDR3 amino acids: CASKYQREGRYEQYF. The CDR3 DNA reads TGTGCCAGCAAGTATCAACGGGAGGGCCGGTACGAGCAGTACTTC.

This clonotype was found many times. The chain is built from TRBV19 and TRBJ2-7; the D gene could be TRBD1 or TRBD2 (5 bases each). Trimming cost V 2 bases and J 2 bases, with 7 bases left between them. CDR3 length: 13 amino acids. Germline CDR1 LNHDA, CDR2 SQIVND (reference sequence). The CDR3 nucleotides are TGTGCCAGTAGTATACAGGGAGCCTACGAGCAGTACTTC. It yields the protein CASSIQGAYEQYF.

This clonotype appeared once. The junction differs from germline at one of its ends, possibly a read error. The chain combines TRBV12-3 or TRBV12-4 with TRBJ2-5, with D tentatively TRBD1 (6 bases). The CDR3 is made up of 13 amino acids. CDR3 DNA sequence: TGTGCCATCAGTGGGGACATGGTGGAGACCCAGTACTTC. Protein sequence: CAISGDMVETQYF.

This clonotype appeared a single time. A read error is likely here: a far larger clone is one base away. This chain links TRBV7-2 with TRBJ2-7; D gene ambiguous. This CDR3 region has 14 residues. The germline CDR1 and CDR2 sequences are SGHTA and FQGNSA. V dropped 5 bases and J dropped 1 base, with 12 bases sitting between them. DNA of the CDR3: TGTGCCAGCAGCACCAGGAAGGGATCCTACGAGCAGTACTTC. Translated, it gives CASSTRKGSYEQYF.

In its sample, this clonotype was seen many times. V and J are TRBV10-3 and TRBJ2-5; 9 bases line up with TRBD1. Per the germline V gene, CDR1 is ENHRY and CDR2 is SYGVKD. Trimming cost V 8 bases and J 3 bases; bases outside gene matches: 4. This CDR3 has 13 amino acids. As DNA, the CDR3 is TGTGCCATCGGACAGGGGAGGGAAGAGACCCAGTACTTC. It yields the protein CAIGQGREETQYF.

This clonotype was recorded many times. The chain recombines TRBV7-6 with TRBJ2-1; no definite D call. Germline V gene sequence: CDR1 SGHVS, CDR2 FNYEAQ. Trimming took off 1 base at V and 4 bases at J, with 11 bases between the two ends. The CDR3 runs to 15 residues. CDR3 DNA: TGTGCCAGCAGCTTAGGAGGCGCCGTTTACAATGAGCAGTTCTTC. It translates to CASSLGGAVYNEQFF.

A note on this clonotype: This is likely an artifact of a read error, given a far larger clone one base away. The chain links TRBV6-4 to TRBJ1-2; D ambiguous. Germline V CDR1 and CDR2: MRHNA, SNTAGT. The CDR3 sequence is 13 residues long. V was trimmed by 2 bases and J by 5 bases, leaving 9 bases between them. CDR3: CASSDSGDYGYTF. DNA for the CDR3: TGTGCCAGCAGTGACAGTGGAGATTATGGCTACACCTTC.

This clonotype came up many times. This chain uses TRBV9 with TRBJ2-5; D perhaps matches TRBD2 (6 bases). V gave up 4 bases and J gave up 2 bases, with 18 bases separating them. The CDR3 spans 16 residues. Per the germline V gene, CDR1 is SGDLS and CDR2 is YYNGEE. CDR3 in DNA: TGTGCCAGCAGCCTTGGAGGGGCCACGGGGCAAGAGACCCAGTACTTC. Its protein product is CASSLGGATGQETQYF.

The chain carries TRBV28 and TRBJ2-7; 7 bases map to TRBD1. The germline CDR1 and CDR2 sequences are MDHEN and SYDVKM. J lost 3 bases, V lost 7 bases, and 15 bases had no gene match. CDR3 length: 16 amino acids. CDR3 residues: CASIPTGMGRSYEQYF. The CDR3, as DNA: TGTGCCAGCATACCGACAGGGATGGGTAGGAGCTACGAGCAGTACTTC. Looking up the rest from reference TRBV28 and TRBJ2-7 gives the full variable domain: DVKVTQSSRYLVKRTGEKVFLECVQDMDHENMFWYRQDPGLGLRLIYFSYDVKMKEKGDIPEGYSVSREKKERFSLILESASTNQTSMYLCASIPTGMGRSYEQYFGPGTRLTVT.

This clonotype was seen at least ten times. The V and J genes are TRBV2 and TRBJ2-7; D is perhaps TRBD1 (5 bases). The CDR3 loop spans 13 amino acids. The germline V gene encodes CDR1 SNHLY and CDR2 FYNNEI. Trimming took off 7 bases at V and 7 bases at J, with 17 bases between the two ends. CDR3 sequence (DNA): TGTGCCAGCACAGAACTACCTAGGGGAGAGCAGTACTTC. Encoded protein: CASTELPRGEQYF.

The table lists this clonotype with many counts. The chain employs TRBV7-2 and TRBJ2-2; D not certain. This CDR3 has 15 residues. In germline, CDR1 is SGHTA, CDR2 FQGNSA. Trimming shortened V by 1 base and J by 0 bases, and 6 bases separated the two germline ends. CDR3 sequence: CASSLEAANTGELFF. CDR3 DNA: TGTGCCAGCAGCTTAGAGGCGGCGAACACCGGGGAGCTGTTTTTT. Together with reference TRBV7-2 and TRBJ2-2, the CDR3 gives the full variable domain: GAGVSQSPSNKVTEKGKDVELRCDPISGHTALYWYRQSLGQGLEFLIYFQGNSAPDKSGLPSDRFSAERTGGSVSTLTIQRTQQEDSAVYLCASSLEAANTGELFFGEGSRLTVL.

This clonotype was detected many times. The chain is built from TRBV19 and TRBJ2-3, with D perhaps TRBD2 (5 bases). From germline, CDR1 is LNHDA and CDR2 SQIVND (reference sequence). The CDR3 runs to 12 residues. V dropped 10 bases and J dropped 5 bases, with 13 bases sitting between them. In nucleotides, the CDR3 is TGTGCCACCGAACGCCGGGGAGATACGCAGTATTTT. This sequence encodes CATERRGDTQYF.

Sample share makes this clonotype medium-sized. The CDR3 DNA reads as TGTGCCACCAGTGAGGGGACAAACACCTACAATGAGCAGTTCTTC. It encodes CATSEGTNTYNEQFF. This chain joins TRBV24-1 and TRBJ2-1; D possibly corresponds to TRBD1 (6 bases). The CDR3 is 15 residues long. Trimming removed 4 bases from V and 2 bases from J, with 11 bases in between. Germline CDR1 reads KGHDR; CDR2 reads SFDVKD.